This T cell receptor (beta chain) originates from a study of blood T cells in healthy people across ages. The CDR3 totals 16 residues. CDR1 is SGHRS, CDR2 YFSETQ, per germline. V was clipped by 3 bases and J by 5 bases; unmatched bases: 8. This clonotype turned up a few times. Primers used in a second PCR of roughly 7 to 12 cycles were a sample-barcoded 5' primer and a J-beta primer mix. TCRdb used MiXCR to reprocess the 5' RACE reads, holding one entry per CDR3 protein. Of 2 million or so distinct CDR3 sequences listed, just under 50% are singletons. The donors, all healthy, were Caucasians living in Russia, aged roughly 6 to 95.

Sequencing used blood. The clonotype comes from a woman aged 40 to 50 in good health. The rearrangement uses TRBV5-1 and TRBJ2-5; 12 nucleotides agree with TRBD2. The CDR3 DNA is TGCGCCAGCAGCTCCCTGACTAGCGGGGGTGGCGAGACCCAGTACTTC. Its translation is CASSSLTSGGGETQYF.